Each of the 26 T cell receptor beta chains below was sequenced from the same sample in a study of OX40 agonist ivuxolimab in advanced cancers. Profiling relied on immunoSEQ multiplex PCR, and the TCRdb table lists in-frame clones only, not all of them. Of 100,000 or so clones listed, around 90% were seen once; the top ten hold around 0.3%. Source: CD4+ or CD8+ T cells sorted from blood, taken in a trial of the OX40 agonist ivuxolimab. The receptor set was obtained from an adult with an advanced solid tumor such as melanoma, head and neck, liver or kidney cancer.

This clone was detected once. The gene calls are TRBV19 and TRBJ2-4; the D gene is possibly TRBD1 (5 bases). The V end was cut by 0 bases, the J end by 0 bases, with 12 bases between. The CDR3 has 17 amino acids. Germline-derived CDR1 and CDR2 are LNHDA and SQIVND (reference sequence). As DNA, the CDR3 is TGTGCCAGTAGTATAGATTGGACACCCGGAGCCAAAAACATTCAGTACTTC. It is translated as CASSIDWTPGAKNIQYF.

The chain's CDR3 is CASSETSGGELFF. In nucleotides, the CDR3 is TGCGCCAGCAGCGAGACTAGTGGTGGGGAGCTGTTTTTT. The J gene is TRBJ2-2, the V gene TRBV5-1; TRBD2 is a possible D gene (6 bases). The CDR3 extends over 13 amino acids. V was cut by 4 bases and J by 8 bases, with 12 bases left in between. The germline V gene encodes CDR1 SGHRS and CDR2 YFSETQ.

The chain recombines TRBV9 with TRBJ2-2; D remains unclear. Germline CDR1 is SGDLS and CDR2 is YYNGEE. The CDR3 has 13 amino acids. The V and J ends lost 1 base and 5 bases respectively, with 6 bases between them. The CDR3 sequence: CASSVTSTGELFF. The CDR3 bases are TGTGCCAGCAGCGTAACCTCGACCGGGGAGCTGTTTTTT.

This chain joins TRBV5-1 and TRBJ1-6; D unresolved. Per the germline V gene, CDR1 is SGHRS and CDR2 is YFSETQ. The CDR3 is made up of 15 amino acids. Trimming stripped 5 bases from V and 4 bases from J, with 13 bases between. In nucleotides, the CDR3 is TGCGCCAGCAGTCCGGACCTGAGGTATAATTCACCCCTCCACTTT. Its protein product is CASSPDLRYNSPLHF.

The rearrangement links TRBV7-9 to TRBJ1-2; no definite D call. Germline assignment: CDR1 SEHNR and CDR2 FQNEAQ (reference sequence). The CDR3 loop spans 14 amino acids. The V end lost 1 base, the J end lost 8 bases, and 14 bases lay between the germline ends. This CDR3 reads CASSLENLRRGYTF. In nucleotides, the CDR3 is TGTGCCAGCAGCTTAGAGAACCTCCGTCGGGGCTACACCTTC.

J is TRBJ2-1 and V is TRBV6-6, with 8 bases matching TRBD2. Germline values: CDR1 MNHNY, CDR2 SVGAGI (reference sequence). The CDR3 loop spans 15 amino acids. After removal of 4 bases from V and 8 bases from J, the junction contained 10 bases not matched to a gene. The CDR3 spells CASSSPGLVNYEQFF. CDR3 coding DNA: TGTGCCAGCAGTTCCCCGGGACTAGTGAACTATGAGCAGTTCTTC.

The chain uses TRBV30 and TRBJ1-6; the D gene is possibly TRBD1 (5 bases). V lost 3 bases and J lost 0, with 9 bases in between. This CDR3 is built from 15 residues. CDR1 GTSNPN and CDR2 SVGIG come from the germline V gene (reference sequence). As DNA, the CDR3 is TGTGCCTGGAGGGGGACCCTCTCCTATAATTCACCCCTCCACTTT. This sequence encodes CAWRGTLSYNSPLHF.

This sequence joins TRBV5-6 and TRBJ2-2; 8 positions match TRBD2. Germline V gene lookup returns CDR1 SGHDT and CDR2 YYEEEE. The CDR3 is 17 amino acids. V shed 6 bases and J 0 bases; nucleotides not matched to a gene: 10. CDR3 in amino acids: CASTRDGGGPNTGELFF. The CDR3 DNA is TGTGCCAGCACCCGCGACGGGGGGGGACCGAACACCGGGGAGCTGTTTTTT.

V gene TRBV11-3 combines with J gene TRBJ1-5, with D maybe TRBD1 (6 bases). Trimming took 4 bases from V and 9 from J, leaving 16 bases between them. Germline assignment: CDR1 SGHNT and CDR2 YENEEA. CDR3 length equals 14 residues. Here the CDR3 DNA reads TGTGCCAGCAGCTGGGGGACACGGCGAGGGCCCCAGCATTTT. Translation gives CASSWGTRRGPQHF.

This chain connects TRBV12-1 to TRBJ2-1; TRBD2 was called by the table and not checked on the DNA. TRBV12-1 is described as a pseudogene. CDR3 length equals 16 residues. CDR3 sequence: CASSFSGLLSYNEQFF. The CDR3 nucleotides read TGTGCCAGCAGCTTTTCGGGACTACTATCCTACAATGAGCAGTTCTTC.

The genes are TRBV29-1 and TRBJ2-5, with D maybe TRBD1 (6 bases). The CDR3 is 13 residues long. The germline V gene has CDR1 SQVTM and CDR2 ANQGSEA. With 4 bases removed from V and 2 bases from J, the gap between germline ends came to 11 bases. The CDR3: CSVAGTYQETQYF. As DNA, the CDR3 is TGCAGCGTTGCGGGGACATATCAAGAGACCCAGTACTTC. The full variable domain, completed using reference TRBV29-1 and TRBJ2-5, is SAVISQKPSRDICQRGTSLTIQCQVDSQVTMMFWYRQQPGQSLTLIATANQGSEATYESGFVIDKFPISRPNLTFSTLTVSNMSPEDSSIYLCSVAGTYQETQYFGPGTRLLVL.

The chain carries TRBV19 and TRBJ1-6; no reliable D call. The CDR3 spans 16 residues. Trimming took off 3 bases at V and 6 bases at J, with 15 bases between the two ends. CDR1 and CDR2 from the germline V gene are LNHDA and SQIVND (reference sequence). The CDR3 reads CASSMGQAILNSPLHF. CDR3 in DNA: TGTGCCAGTAGTATGGGTCAGGCAATTCTTAATTCACCCCTCCACTTT.

The chain joins TRBV5-4 to TRBJ1-1; TRBD1 matches at 7 bases. The V segment lost 2 bases and the J segment 3 bases; nucleotides outside the gene matches: 13. Germline loops: CDR1 SGHNT, CDR2 YYREEE (reference sequence). The CDR3 loop spans 17 amino acids. The CDR3 region is CASSFPGTALIHTEAFF. The CDR3 nucleotides read TGTGCCAGCAGCTTCCCCGGGACAGCTCTAATACACACTGAAGCTTTCTTT.

The chain joins TRBV6-5 to TRBJ2-1; D is uncertain. Germline-derived CDR1 and CDR2 are MNHEY and SVGAGI. The ends were cut back, 6 bases at V and 7 bases at J, with 10 bases in the middle. The CDR3 is 12 residues long. In DNA form, the CDR3 reads TGTGCCAGCAGCCCCCTAGGAAATGAGCAGTTCTTC. Its translation: CASSPLGNEQFF.

This clone was found once. The chain recombines TRBV13 with TRBJ2-7; TRBD2 matches at 7 bases. The CDR3 covers 15 residues. Germline-derived CDR1 and CDR2 are PRHDT and FYEKMQ (reference sequence). V dropped 5 bases and J dropped 1; count of bases not matched to a gene: 8. The CDR3 loop reads CASSPRWGGSYEQYF. The CDR3 nucleotides are TGTGCCAGCAGCCCAAGGTGGGGGGGGTCCTACGAGCAGTACTTC.

In the case of this clone: Its ends do not fully match the called genes, so a read error is possible. V and J are TRBV6-1 and TRBJ2-3; D unclear. This CDR3 is built from 8 residues. CDR1 is MNHNS, CDR2 SASEGT, per germline. The CDR3 loop reads CASSEADW. The CDR3 DNA sequence: TGTGCCAGCAGTGAAGCAGACTGG.

This clone occurred once. This chain connects TRBV2 to TRBJ1-2; possibly TRBD1 for D (6 bases). Germline V gene sequence: CDR1 SNHLY, CDR2 FYNNEI. CDR3 length: 14 residues. Trimming took off 0 bases at V and 4 bases at J, with 9 bases between the two ends. The CDR3 nucleotides read TGTGCCAGCAGTGAAGCGACAGGAGCCTATGGCTACACCTTC. Amino acids: CASSEATGAYGYTF. Full variable domain (rest looked up from reference TRBV2 and TRBJ1-2): EPEVTQTPSHQVTQMGQEVILRCVPISNHLYFYWYRQILGQKVEFLVSFYNNEISEKSEIFDDQFSVERPDGSNFTLKIRSTKLEDSAMYFCASSEATGAYGYTFGSGTRLTVV.

The chain links TRBV5-4 to TRBJ2-7; D possibly corresponds to TRBD2 (7 bases). The germline gives CDR1 SGHNT, CDR2 YYREEE (reference sequence). This CDR3 has 15 amino acids. The V end lost 4 bases, the J end lost 2 bases, and 16 bases lay between the germline ends. The CDR3 reads CASSPPAGATYEQYF. The CDR3 nucleotides are TGTGCCAGCAGCCCTCCTGCGGGGGCAACCTACGAGCAGTACTTC.

CDR3: CASSGRTDYYGYTF. CDR3 in DNA: TGTGCCAGTTCCGGTAGGACAGATTATTATGGCTACACCTTC. V and J are TRBV6-6 and TRBJ1-2; TRBD1 might be the D (6 bases). V shed 9 bases and J shed 5 bases, with 19 bases lying between them. Germline CDR1 MNHNY, CDR2 SVGAGI (reference sequence). This CDR3 contains 14 residues.

The chain uses TRBV7-9 and TRBJ1-3, with D uncertain. Per germline, CDR1 SEHNR and CDR2 FQNEAQ (reference sequence). V was clipped by 5 bases and J by 3 bases, with 14 bases between them. This CDR3 has 15 residues. The CDR3 nucleotides read TGTGCCAGCAGCCCGAAGCGACGGGTTGGAAACACCATATATTTT. Amino acids: CASSPKRRVGNTIYF.

The chain uses TRBV6-5 and TRBJ2-7; perhaps TRBD1 as D (5 bases). This CDR3 is built from 15 residues. V was clipped by 2 bases and J by 3 bases, with 14 bases between them. Germline V CDR1 and CDR2: MNHEY, SVGAGI. CDR3 residues: CASSYGRTSYYEQYF. CDR3 DNA: TGTGCCAGCAGTTACGGCCGGACATCTTACTACGAGCAGTACTTC.

The rearrangement joins TRBV2 to TRBJ2-3, with unresolved D. Trimming pared 5 bases from V and 6 bases from J, leaving 18 bases between. This CDR3 comprises 15 residues. The germline gives CDR1 SNHLY, CDR2 FYNNEI. The CDR3 DNA follows: TGTGCCAGCAGTAAGACCCAAGTAGCCTTTGATACGCAGTATTTT. It encodes CASSKTQVAFDTQYF.

The rearrangement links TRBV19 to TRBJ1-1, with 7 nucleotides matching TRBD1. The germline CDR1 and CDR2 sequences are LNHDA and SQIVND (reference sequence). This CDR3 comprises 14 residues. V was clipped by 10 bases and J by 1 base; unmatched bases: 9. The CDR3 region is CATSKDRQNTEAFF. CDR3 bases: TGTGCCACCTCAAAGGACAGGCAGAACACTGAAGCTTTCTTT.

The chain recombines TRBV5-1 with TRBJ1-1; D may be TRBD1 (6 bases). The CDR3 loop spans 15 amino acids. Germline V lookup: CDR1 SGHRS, CDR2 YFSETQ. The ends were cut back, 3 bases at V and 3 bases at J, with 15 bases in the middle. This chain's CDR3 is CASSSGGSLDTEAFF. For the CDR3, the DNA is TGCGCCAGCAGCTCCGGGGGCTCCCTGGACACTGAAGCTTTCTTT.

A remark on this clone: Other nucleotide sequences from this sample produce the same CDR3. V and J are TRBV5-4 and TRBJ1-2; D is perhaps TRBD1 (5 bases). Germline loops: CDR1 SGHNT, CDR2 YYREEE (reference sequence). The germline V and J ends were trimmed by 2 bases and 5 bases, with 10 bases remaining between them. CDR3 length equals 13 residues. The CDR3 region has the DNA TGTGCCAGCAGCTTAAACCGGGGGTATGGCTACACCTTC. This gives the protein CASSLNRGYGYTF.

The chain uses TRBV5-4 and TRBJ1-5; 8 bases align to TRBD1. The CDR3 is 17 amino acids. J was trimmed by 0 bases and V by 4 bases; bases with no gene match: 9. CDR1 and CDR2 from the germline V gene are SGHNT and YYREEE (reference sequence). In DNA, the CDR3 is TGTGCCAGCAGCGGGCGGGACAGGAAATATAGCAATCAGCCCCAGCATTTT. The encoded protein is CASSGRDRKYSNQPQHF.